A selection of T cell receptor beta chains follows, all from one sample in a study of blood T cell repertoires in COVID-19. Here immunoSEQ multiplex PCR was the method, and the copy in TCRdb shows in-frame clones only, minus some. The table has about 330,000 clones, around 87% seen once. The material sequenced was peripheral blood. Source of these receptors: a woman in her forties or fifties with active or convalescent COVID-19. Both conserved end residues are part of each CDR3. D genes are given only for firm matches. Not every row has a clone size; where given, it reads once, few, many or a size class.

clone size,D gene,J gene,V gene,CDR3 DNA,CDR3 protein
-,-,TRBJ2-2,TRBV24-1,TGTGCCACCAGTGACCCAAGCGGAGCGAACACCGGGGAGCTGTTTTTT,CATSDPSGANTGELFF
-,TRBD1,TRBJ1-2,TRBV19,TGTGCCAGTAGTATCATCCCCCTCGGACAGGGTGGTAGCTACACCTTC,CASSIIPLGQGGSYTF
-,-,TRBJ1-1,TRBV5-1,TGCGCCAGCAGCTTGGGGGAGGGTGAAGCTTTCTTT,CASSLGEGEAFF
-,-,TRBJ2-3,TRBV7-8,TGTGCCAGCAGCTTAGGACAAATAAACACAGATACGCAGTATTTT,CASSLGQINTDTQYF
-,-,TRBJ2-3,TRBV7-3,TGTGCCAGCAGCGTGTCGGCGGGACGGGCATTAGATACGCAGTATTTT,CASSVSAGRALDTQYF
-,TRBD2,TRBJ2-7,TRBV10-2,TGCGCCAGCAAGGGGACTAGCGGTTCCTACGAGCAGTACTTC,CASKGTSGSYEQYF
-,-,TRBJ1-2,TRBV10-3,TGTGCCATCACGGAGGCGGCTCATTATGGCTACACCTTC,CAITEAAHYGYTF
-,-,TRBJ1-1,TRBV18,TGTGCCAGCTCAAAGGGACTGCCGAACACTGAAGCTTTCTTT,CASSKGLPNTEAFF
-,-,TRBJ2-7,TRBV29-1,TGCAGCGTTGTTTGGGCGTCCAGGACCTACGAGCAGTACTTC,CSVVWASRTYEQYF
once,-,TRBJ2-7,TRBV15,TGTGCCACCAGCAGAGATCTTTATGGGCCCTACGAGCAGTACTTC,CATSRDLYGPYEQYF
-,-,TRBJ2-1,TRBV7-7,TGTGCTAGCAGCTTAGCGCGGGCAGGTGAGCAGTTCTTC,CASSLARAGEQFF
-,TRBD1,TRBJ1-5,TRBV28,TGTGCCAGCAGTCTTACAGGGGCGGGCAATCAGCCCCAGCATTTT,CASSLTGAGNQPQHF
-,-,TRBJ2-6,TRBV18,TGTGCCAGCTCACCACCGACGGGGTTCTCTGGGGCCAACGTCCTGACTTTC,CASSPPTGFSGANVLTF
-,TRBD1,TRBJ1-1,TRBV19,TGTGCCAGTAGTATGCGGACAGGGGGGACTGAAGCTTTCTTT,CASSMRTGGTEAFF
-,TRBD2,TRBJ2-1,TRBV19,TGTGCCAGTAGTGGACCACTAGCGACGCAGTTCTTC,CASSGPLATQFF